This TCR beta chain is drawn from a study of siplizumab effects on memory and regulatory T cells. The V gene end was trimmed by 6 bases and the J gene end by 2 bases; junction bases not matched to a gene: 12. This CDR3 is 16 amino acids long. Germline V gives CDR1 MDHEN, CDR2 SYDVKM. Here immunoSEQ multiplex PCR was the method, and the copy in TCRdb shows in-frame clones only, minus some. The repertoire holds 97,000 or so clones, with 92% as singletons. Sample: CD4+ T cells sorted from blood. This chain links TRBV28 with TRBJ1-2, with TRBD1 matching 7 bases. The sequence came from a human donor in good health. The CDR3, as DNA: TGTGCCAGCAGCCTTGGGACAGCAATACAGAACTATGGCTACACCTTC. It codes for CASSLGTAIQNYGYTF.